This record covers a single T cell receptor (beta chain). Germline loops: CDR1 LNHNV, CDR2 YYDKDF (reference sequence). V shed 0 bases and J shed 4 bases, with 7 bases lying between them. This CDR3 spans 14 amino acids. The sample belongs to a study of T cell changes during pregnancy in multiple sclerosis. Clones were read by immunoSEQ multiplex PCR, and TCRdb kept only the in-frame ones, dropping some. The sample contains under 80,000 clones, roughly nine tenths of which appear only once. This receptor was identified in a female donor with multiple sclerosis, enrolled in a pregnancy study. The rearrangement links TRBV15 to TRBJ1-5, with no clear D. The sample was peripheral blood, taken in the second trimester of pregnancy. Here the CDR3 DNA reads TGTGCCACCAGCAGAGACCCCGAGAATCAGCCCCAGCATTTT. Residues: CATSRDPENQPQHF.